Described below is a single T cell receptor beta chain sequence and its context. Its antigen is currently unknown. An end of the junction does not agree with germline; a read error may underlie this. In germline, CDR1 is SGHVS, CDR2 FNYEAQ. This CDR3 has 16 amino acids. In TCRdb, the reads were re-called with MiXCR into one record per CDR3 protein. The sample holds roughly 720,000 distinct CDR3 sequences, less than 40% seen once. This sample was included in a study of T cell repertoires in cytomegalovirus infection. Whole-study context: Evidence of both CMV infection and a matching HLA type came from public TCR beta signatures.

General study points: HLA-C-restricted TCR beta clonotypes specific for CMV led the ex vivo response. Cumulated frequencies of public TCR beta families served to identify carriers of CMV plus the relevant HLA.

The chain recombines TRBV7-6 with TRBJ2-1; TRBD1 might be the D (6 bases). This sequence originates from a human donor in good health (CMV status not recorded). Some clones in this sample may be carry-over from other donors' samples. Sequencing was carried out using PBMCs. This chain's CDR3 is CASSAQSGQTSNEQLF. CDR3 DNA sequence: TGTGCCAGCAGCGCTCAATCGGGACAAACCTCCAATGAGCAGTTATTC.